This entry lists 32 T cell receptor beta chains sequenced from one sample in a study of control samples from healthy donors and cancer patients. Using immunoSEQ multiplex PCR, the repertoire was profiled, and TCRdb retains in-frame clones only, with some absent. The table shows approximately 190,000 clones, with roughly nine tenths occurring only once. Sequencing input: blood. Receptor source: a man younger than 40 in good health.

This clone occurred once. This chain links TRBV7-9 with TRBJ2-1, with TRBD2 identical over 9 bases. CDR3 length equals 15 residues. V was clipped by 3 bases and J by 7 bases; unmatched bases: 7. The germline CDR1 and CDR2 sequences are SEHNR and FQNEAQ (reference sequence). Here the CDR3 reads CASSLGGGASNEQFF. DNA for the CDR3: TGTGCCAGCAGCTTGGGCGGGGGGGCCTCGAATGAGCAGTTCTTC. Full variable domain (remainder filled in from reference TRBV7-9 and TRBJ2-1): DTGVSQNPRHKITKRGQNVTFRCDPISEHNRLYWYRQTLGQGPEFLTYFQNEAQLEKSRLLSDRFSAERPKGSFSTLEIQRTEQGDSAMYLCASSLGGGASNEQFFGPGTRLTVL.

The chain couples TRBV15 to TRBJ1-1; D call uncertain. The CDR3 totals 14 residues. Trimming pared 3 bases from V and 1 base from J, leaving 9 bases between. The germline gives CDR1 LNHNV, CDR2 YYDKDF (reference sequence). CDR3 loop: CATSSLVGNTEAFF. The CDR3 DNA sequence: TGTGCCACCAGCAGCTTGGTTGGGAACACTGAAGCTTTCTTT.

This clone was detected only once. The sample has other DNA sequences that encode this CDR3 too. The chain is built from TRBV12-3 or TRBV12-4 and TRBJ2-7; D gene unclear. There are 13 residues in the CDR3. V shed 3 bases and J shed 0 bases, with 6 bases lying between them. CDR3 DNA sequence: TGTGCCAGCAGTTTCGGCGGCTCCTACGAGCAGTACTTC. Encoded protein: CASSFGGSYEQYF.

The rearrangement uses TRBV5-1 and TRBJ2-3, with 11 bases matching TRBD2. The CDR3 runs to 17 residues. Germline V gene sequence: CDR1 SGHRS, CDR2 YFSETQ. V lost 4 bases and J lost 5; bases outside the gene matches: 12. The CDR3 coding sequence is TGCGCCAGCAGCCTCGGACCTACTAGCGGGGGCCGAGATACGCAGTATTTT. Its translation: CASSLGPTSGGRDTQYF.

The rearrangement links TRBV12-5 to TRBJ1-2, with D tentatively TRBD1 (5 bases). CDR3 length: 15 residues. V was pared by 4 bases and J by 0 bases, with 12 bases between. Germline V gene sequence: CDR1 LGHNT, CDR2 FRNRAP. For the CDR3, the DNA is TGTGCTAGTGGTTCCCCTGGGGCCGCTAACTATGGCTACACCTTC. It yields the protein CASGSPGAANYGYTF.

V usage is TRBV19 and J usage is TRBJ1-5; 11 bases agree with TRBD1. The J segment lost 2 bases and the V segment lost 5 bases, leaving 2 bases of the junction unmatched. CDR3 length: 15 amino acids. Germline CDR1 reads LNHDA; CDR2 reads SQIVND (reference sequence). In nucleotides, the CDR3 is TGTGCCAGTAGTCGGACAGGGGGCGGCAATCAGCCCCAGCATTTT. This sequence encodes CASSRTGGGNQPQHF.

CDR3 region: CASSEGIGGGNTGELFF. The CDR3 nucleotides are TGTGCCAGCAGTGAAGGAATAGGAGGGGGCAACACCGGGGAGCTGTTTTTT. The rearrangement uses TRBV6-1 and TRBJ2-2; D is perhaps TRBD1 (7 bases). V lost 1 base, J lost 2 bases, and 14 bases lay in between. Germline-derived CDR1 and CDR2 are MNHNS and SASEGT. CDR3 length: 17 amino acids.

This clone appeared a single time. The CDR3 spells CATSGGLGTGITGANVLTF. CDR3 DNA sequence: TGTGCCACCAGTGGCGGTCTCGGGACAGGGATCACTGGGGCCAACGTCCTGACTTTC. The chain joins TRBV24-1 to TRBJ2-6; 9 bases match TRBD1. With V trimmed by 5 bases and J by 2 bases, 12 bases remained unmatched. The CDR3 contains 19 residues. The germline gives CDR1 KGHDR, CDR2 SFDVKD.

With respect to this clone: The same CDR3 can be traced to other DNA sequences in this sample. The rearrangement links TRBV2 to TRBJ2-1; 7 bases are a match to TRBD1. In germline, CDR1 is SNHLY, CDR2 FYNNEI. V shed 4 bases, J shed 5 bases, and the junction held 2 bases outside the gene matches. The CDR3 contains 13 residues. CDR3 nucleotides: TGTGCCAGCAGTGCGGGGACAGACAATGAGCAGTTCTTC. Translated: CASSAGTDNEQFF.

The J gene is TRBJ1-1, the V gene TRBV14; possible D gene TRBD1, 6 bases. The germline V and J ends were trimmed by 6 bases and 1 base, with 9 bases remaining between them. Germline assignment: CDR1 SGHDN and CDR2 FVKESK. The CDR3 totals 13 residues. The CDR3 is CASSRQENTEAFF. The CDR3 DNA follows: TGTGCCAGCAGTCGACAGGAGAACACTGAAGCTTTCTTT.

The rearrangement uses TRBV6-5 and TRBJ1-1, with 10 positions matching TRBD1. The germline V gene has CDR1 MNHEY and CDR2 SVGAGI. The CDR3 covers 15 residues. V lost 5 bases to trimming and J lost 4 bases; unmatched junction nucleotides: 7. The CDR3 loop is CASSRQGAAGTEAFF. As DNA, the CDR3 is TGTGCCAGCAGTCGACAGGGGGCTGCGGGCACTGAAGCTTTCTTT.

V and J are TRBV11-2 and TRBJ2-5; D not resolved. CDR1 and CDR2 from the germline V gene are SGHAT and FQNNGV. The CDR3 is 11 amino acids. The V gene lost 5 bases and the J gene lost 5 bases, with 6 bases spanning the gap. The CDR3 loop reads CASSPWETQYF. CDR3 in DNA: TGTGCCAGCAGCCCATGGGAGACCCAGTACTTC.

The J gene is TRBJ1-3, the V gene TRBV7-6; D is possibly TRBD1 (5 bases). The germline gives CDR1 SGHVS, CDR2 FNYEAQ. CDR3 length: 14 residues. Between the trimmed V and J ends, which lost 5 bases and 4 bases, there was a span of 12 bases. The CDR3 bases are TGTGCCAGCAGCCAAGGGGCCGGAGGAAACACCATATATTTT. Its translation is CASSQGAGGNTIYF.

The CDR3 spells CASSQPTGDEKLFF. CDR3 sequence (DNA): TGTGCCAGCAGCCAACCGACAGGGGATGAAAAACTGTTTTTT. The chain joins TRBV6-6 to TRBJ1-4, with 8 bases that match TRBD1. V shed 6 bases and J 6 bases; nucleotides not matched to a gene: 6. Germline CDR1 is MNHNY and CDR2 is SVGAGI (reference sequence). The CDR3 consists of 14 residues.

V gene TRBV28 combines with J gene TRBJ2-5; no firm D call. The CDR3 extends over 15 amino acids. V gave up 1 base and J gave up 5 bases, with 14 bases separating them. The germline CDR1 and CDR2 sequences are MDHEN and SYDVKM. The CDR3 region has the DNA TGTGCCAGCAGTTTATTGACGCGGTCTCCGGAGACCCAGTACTTC. Protein: CASSLLTRSPETQYF.

The chain recombines TRBV5-5 with TRBJ2-7, with 7 bases fitting TRBD1. V trimming: 4 bases; J trimming: 3 bases; junction bases outside the gene matches: 4. Germline assignment: CDR1 SGHKS and CDR2 YYEKEE (reference sequence). The CDR3 totals 13 residues. CDR3 nucleotides: TGTGCCAGCAGCGGGGGACAGTTCTACGAGCAGTACTTC. Amino acid sequence: CASSGGQFYEQYF.

The chain links TRBV7-9 to TRBJ1-4; no clear D. With 0 bases removed from V and 7 bases from J, the gap between germline ends came to 9 bases. CDR1 and CDR2 (germline): SEHNR, FQNEAQ (reference sequence). The CDR3 is 14 residues long. The CDR3 loop is CASSLAVGSEKLFF. CDR3 coding DNA: TGTGCCAGCAGCTTAGCCGTCGGGAGTGAAAAACTGTTTTTT.

The genes are TRBV2 and TRBJ2-1; 8 bases align to TRBD2. Per the germline V gene, CDR1 is SNHLY and CDR2 is FYNNEI. The V gene end was trimmed by 8 bases and the J gene end by 0 bases; junction bases not matched to a gene: 3. This CDR3 region has 14 residues. CDR3 amino acids: CASRSGGSYNEQFF. For the CDR3, the DNA is TGTGCCAGCCGAAGCGGGGGCTCCTACAATGAGCAGTTCTTC.

The chain uses TRBV6-4 and TRBJ1-2; possibly TRBD1 for D (5 bases). CDR3 length: 14 amino acids. The V end lost 5 bases, the J end lost 2 bases, and 12 bases lay between the germline ends. Germline V CDR1 and CDR2: MRHNA, SNTAGT. CDR3 sequence (DNA): TGTGCCAGCAGTCCAGGGTATGAGAACTATGGCTACACCTTC. The encoded protein is CASSPGYENYGYTF.

The chain joins TRBV6-5 to TRBJ1-4; D perhaps matches TRBD1 (6 bases). V lost 4 bases to trimming and J lost 11 bases, with 17 bases between them. The CDR3 has 14 residues. Per the germline V gene, CDR1 is MNHEY and CDR2 is SVGAGI. CDR3 protein: CASSSAGGERKLFF. The CDR3, as DNA: TGTGCCAGCAGTTCAGCCGGGGGCGAGAGGAAACTGTTTTTT.

This chain connects TRBV6-6 to TRBJ1-1; TRBD1 aligns across 8 bases. V was clipped by 6 bases and J by 1 base; unmatched bases: 4. The CDR3 covers 14 residues. Germline CDR1 reads MNHNY; CDR2 reads SVGAGI (reference sequence). The CDR3 DNA sequence: TGTGCCAGCAGCTTAGGACAGGGGAACACTGAAGCTTTCTTT. The encoded protein is CASSLGQGNTEAFF.

Regarding this clone: Other DNA sequences in the sample encode the same CDR3. This rearrangement joins TRBV15 to TRBJ1-2; D may be TRBD1 (6 bases). Germline CDR1 LNHNV, CDR2 YYDKDF (reference sequence). The CDR3 loop spans 15 amino acids. Deletions cut 0 bases from V and 4 bases from J, with 12 bases between. The CDR3 sequence: CATSRDRGGGYGYTF. CDR3 nucleotides: TGTGCCACCAGCAGAGATCGGGGGGGCGGCTATGGCTACACCTTC.

The chain carries TRBV18 and TRBJ1-1; D uncertain. V lost 2 bases, J lost 4 bases, and 17 bases lay in between. This CDR3 is 16 amino acids long. Germline V gene data show CDR1 as KGHSH and CDR2 as LQKENI. Here the CDR3 DNA reads TGTGCCAGCTCACCATCCCGCCTCCGAGGCGGCACTGAAGCTTTCTTT. Residues: CASSPSRLRGGTEAFF.

This clone occurred once. The chain is built from TRBV6-4 and TRBJ2-2; no clear D. CDR3 length equals 11 residues. Per germline, CDR1 MRHNA and CDR2 SNTAGT. Trimming pared 5 bases from V and 7 bases from J, leaving 5 bases between. The CDR3 loop reads CASSWNGELFF. CDR3 sequence (DNA): TGTGCCAGCAGTTGGAACGGGGAGCTGTTTTTT.

The rearrangement links TRBV7-2 to TRBJ1-1; D remains unclear. The V end lost 4 bases, the J end lost 4 bases, and 16 bases lay between the germline ends. Germline V lookup: CDR1 SGHTA, CDR2 FQGNSA. The CDR3 loop spans 15 amino acids. Written as DNA, the CDR3 is TGTGCCAGCAGCTCCAATAGACAAGCTGGCACTGAAGCTTTCTTT. It yields the protein CASSSNRQAGTEAFF.

The rearrangement uses TRBV7-6 and TRBJ1-6; 9 positions agree with TRBD1. The CDR3 totals 14 residues. The V segment lost 5 bases and the J segment 11 bases; nucleotides outside the gene matches: 7. Germline V gene lookup returns CDR1 SGHVS and CDR2 FNYEAQ. Here the CDR3 DNA reads TGTGCCAGCAGCAGTGGGACAGGGAATCCACCCCTCCACTTT. Translated: CASSSGTGNPPLHF.

The chain has TRBV19 and TRBJ1-5; 9 bases are a match to TRBD1. CDR1 and CDR2 (germline): LNHDA, SQIVND (reference sequence). V lost 1 base, J lost 7 bases, and 5 bases stayed unmatched. The CDR3 is 15 amino acids. CDR3: CASSIGTGAGQPQHF. The CDR3 region has the DNA TGTGCCAGTAGTATAGGGACAGGGGCAGGACAGCCCCAGCATTTT.

The rearrangement links TRBV7-9 to TRBJ1-2, with 10 positions matching TRBD1. Looked up from germline, CDR1 is SEHNR and CDR2 is FQNEAQ (reference sequence). V lost 3 bases and J lost 6; bases outside the gene matches: 13. The length of the CDR3 is 17 residues. The chain's CDR3 is CASSFRTGGTELDGYTF. The CDR3 coding sequence is TGTGCCAGCAGCTTTCGGACAGGGGGAACAGAACTAGATGGCTACACCTTC.

V and J are TRBV9 and TRBJ2-1; a possible D gene is TRBD2 (7 bases). V shed 4 bases and J shed 5 bases, with 25 bases lying between them. Germline V gene data show CDR1 as SGDLS and CDR2 as YYNGEE. The CDR3 is 18 residues long. Written as DNA, the CDR3 is TGTGCCAGCAGCACAGGACTGGGACACGGGGGGCTGAACAATGAGCAGTTCTTC. Translated, it gives CASSTGLGHGGLNNEQFF.

The V gene is TRBV9, the J gene TRBJ1-5; D unresolved. The germline gives CDR1 SGDLS, CDR2 YYNGEE. CDR3 size: 15 residues. V was trimmed by 1 base and J by 9 bases, leaving 17 bases between them. CDR3 sequence reads: CASSVTPLAIMPQHF. The CDR3, as DNA: TGTGCCAGCAGCGTAACCCCCTTAGCAATCATGCCCCAGCATTTT.

The chain couples TRBV6-6 to TRBJ2-6; D remains unclear. V lost 8 bases and J 3 bases, leaving 8 bases between the germline ends. The CDR3 length is 13 residues. Germline loops: CDR1 MNHNY, CDR2 SVGAGI (reference sequence). The chain's CDR3 is CASGVSGANVLTF. DNA of the CDR3: TGTGCCAGCGGAGTTAGTGGGGCCAACGTCCTGACTTTC.

The chain links TRBV7-9 to TRBJ1-2; no clear D gene. The CDR3 is made up of 15 amino acids. Germline loops: CDR1 SEHNR, CDR2 FQNEAQ (reference sequence). V lost 1 base, J lost 6 bases, and 15 bases lay in between. CDR3 coding DNA: TGTGCCAGCAGCTTAGTGCTCGCCTCTAGGGATGGCTACACCTTC. Amino acid sequence: CASSLVLASRDGYTF.